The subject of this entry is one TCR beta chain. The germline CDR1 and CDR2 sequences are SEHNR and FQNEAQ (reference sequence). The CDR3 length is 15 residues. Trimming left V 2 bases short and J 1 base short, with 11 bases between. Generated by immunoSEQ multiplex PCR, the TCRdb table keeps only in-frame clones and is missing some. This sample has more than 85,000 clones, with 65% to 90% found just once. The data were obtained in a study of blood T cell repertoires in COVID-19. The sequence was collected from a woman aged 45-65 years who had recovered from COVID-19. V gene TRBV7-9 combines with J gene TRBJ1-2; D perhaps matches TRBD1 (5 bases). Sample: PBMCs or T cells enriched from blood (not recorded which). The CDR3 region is CASSLWQGFNYGYTF. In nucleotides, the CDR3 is TGTGCCAGCAGCTTATGGCAGGGATTTAACTATGGCTACACCTTC.